A selection of T cell receptor beta chains follows, all from one sample in a study of Ad26.COV2.S vaccination and SARS-CoV-2 variants. Assay: immunoSEQ multiplex PCR; the TCRdb copy retains only in-frame clones and omits some. Of just over 350,000 clones in the sample, about 92% were seen once. The source was peripheral blood, collected after recovery from COVID-19. These receptors were obtained from a human donor who had recovered from COVID-19. The CDR3 runs from the conserved cysteine through the conserved F or W. D genes are given only for firm matches. Size values are once, few and many counts, or a class for expanded clones, and some rows have none.

>TRBD1|TRBV12-3/TRBV12-4|TRBJ2-5|.
CASRQGAKTQYF
TGTGCCAGCAGACAGGGGGCAAAGACCCAGTACTTC
>.|TRBV23-1|TRBJ2-5|.
CASSQSPSADTSQETQYF
TGCGCCAGCAGTCAATCCCCCTCTGCAGACACATCCCAAGAGACCCAGTACTTC
>.|TRBV7-9|TRBJ1-2|.
CASSLRPMAYGYTF
TGTGCCAGCAGCTTAAGGCCAATGGCTTATGGCTACACCTTC
>.|TRBV3-1/TRBV3-2|TRBJ1-1|.
CASSHDYYMNTEAFF
TGTGCCAGCAGCCACGACTACTACATGAACACTGAAGCTTTCTTT
>TRBD2|TRBV5-1|TRBJ2-2|.
CASSWNGLAGVNTGELFF
TGCGCCAGCAGCTGGAACGGACTAGCGGGGGTTAACACCGGGGAGCTGTTTTTT
>.|TRBV15|TRBJ2-7|.
CATSRDPRGTYEQYF
TGTGCCACCAGCAGAGATCCCCGGGGCACCTACGAGCAGTACTTC
>TRBD1|TRBV14|TRBJ2-5|.
CASSLRDRGGETQYF
TGTGCCAGCAGCCTTAGAGACAGGGGGGGAGAGACCCAGTACTTC
>.|TRBV7-9|TRBJ1-2|few
CASSLFGVQIYGYTF
TGTGCCAGCAGCTTGTTTGGAGTACAGATCTATGGCTACACCTTC
>TRBD1|TRBV19|TRBJ1-2|.
CASTLGQNYGYTF
TGTGCCAGTACCCTGGGACAGAACTATGGCTACACCTTC
>TRBD1|TRBV5-1|TRBJ1-5|.
CASSFQGDQPQHF
TGCGCCAGCAGTTTCCAGGGGGATCAGCCCCAGCATTTT
>.|TRBV23-1|TRBJ2-4|.
CASPTPRGPLAKNIQYF
TGCGCCAGCCCGACACCGCGGGGACCCCTAGCCAAAAACATTCAGTACTTC
>.|TRBV3-1/TRBV3-2|TRBJ1-1|.
CASSFHRGNTEAFF
TGTGCCAGCAGCTTCCACCGGGGGAACACTGAAGCTTTCTTT
>.|TRBV12-1|TRBJ2-1|.
CASSFDRGLMNEQFF
TGTGCCAGCAGCTTTGACCGGGGCCTAATGAATGAGCAGTTCTTC
>TRBD2|TRBV2|TRBJ2-3|.
CASSDGGGGTDTQYF
TGTGCCAGCAGTGACGGCGGGGGAGGCACAGATACGCAGTATTTT
>.|TRBV19|TRBJ2-3|once
CASSIREGKDTQYF
TGTGCCAGTAGTATCAGGGAAGGTAAAGATACGCAGTATTTT
>.|TRBV15|TRBJ1-1|.
CATSRNTGTEAFF
TGTGCCACCAGCAGAAATACCGGGACAGAAGCTTTCTTT
>TRBD1|TRBV5-5|TRBJ2-1|.
CASNTGRDRLYNEQFF
TGTGCCAGCAACACCGGCCGGGACAGGTTGTACAATGAGCAGTTCTTC
>TRBD2|TRBV10-2|TRBJ2-1|.
CASTARRGTYNEQFF
TGCGCCAGCACAGCACGGCGGGGGACCTACAATGAGCAGTTCTTC
>.|TRBV10-1|TRBJ2-2|few
CASGGVTGELFF
TGCGCCAGCGGTGGGGTCACCGGGGAGCTGTTTTTT
>.|TRBV27|TRBJ1-4|.
CASRPYREATNEKLFF
TGTGCCAGCCGACCTTACAGGGAGGCAACTAATGAAAAACTGTTTTTT
>TRBD1|TRBV13|TRBJ1-5|.
CASSSRQGNQPQHF
TGTGCCAGCAGCTCTAGACAGGGTAATCAGCCCCAGCATTTT
>.|TRBV3-1/TRBV3-2|TRBJ2-3|.
CASSQAGGAWDTQYF
TGTGCCAGCAGCCAAGCAGGGGGGGCCTGGGATACGCAGTATTTT
>.|TRBV5-6|TRBJ2-7|.
CASSISGTNEQYF
TGTGCCAGCAGCATCTCCGGGACAAACGAGCAGTACTTC
>TRBD1|TRBV2|TRBJ1-5|.
CASRRQGRNQPQHF
TGTGCCAGCAGGCGACAGGGGAGAAATCAGCCCCAGCATTTT
>TRBD1|TRBV7-8|TRBJ2-2|.
CASSGPGGWTGELFF
TGTGCCAGCAGCGGCCCAGGGGGATGGACCGGGGAGCTGTTTTTT
>TRBD1|TRBV4-3|TRBJ1-2|few
CASSQDAGGYGYTF
TGCGCCAGCAGCCAAGATGCAGGGGGCTATGGCTACACCTTC
>.|TRBV5-6|TRBJ1-2|few
CASSLGTGTYGYTF
TGTGCCAGCAGCTTGGGAACAGGGACCTATGGCTACACCTTC
>.|TRBV12-3/TRBV12-4|TRBJ1-1|.
CASTARMNTEAFF
TGTGCCAGCACGGCTCGGATGAACACTGAAGCTTTCTTT
>.|TRBV7-8|TRBJ1-5|.
CASSTRQVRAYSNQPQHF
TGTGCCAGCAGCACCCGACAGGTTAGGGCATATAGCAATCAGCCCCAGCATTTT
>TRBD1|TRBV2|TRBJ1-1|.
CASIRDSPNTEAFF
TGTGCCAGCATTCGGGACAGCCCGAACACTGAAGCTTTCTTT
>.|TRBV11-2|TRBJ2-7|.
CASSLLSVRAFGSYEQYF
TGTGCCAGCAGCTTATTATCAGTGAGGGCATTCGGGTCCTACGAGCAGTACTTC
>.|TRBV3-1/TRBV3-2|TRBJ2-4|.
CASSQDSGGGAKNIQYF
TGTGCCAGCAGCCAAGATTCAGGGGGGGGCGCCAAAAACATTCAGTACTTC
>.|TRBV7-8|TRBJ2-5|.
CASSLVGQETQYF
TGTGCCAGCAGCTTAGTAGGTCAAGAGACCCAGTACTTC
>.|TRBV5-1|TRBJ1-3|.
CASSTTPSSGNTIYF
TGCGCCAGCAGCACGACTCCTTCCTCTGGAAACACCATATATTTT
>TRBD1|TRBV12-5|TRBJ2-7|few
CASGLVRAKQTGDEQYF
TGTGCTAGTGGTTTGGTACGGGCCAAGCAGACAGGGGACGAGCAGTACTTC
>.|TRBV9|TRBJ2-1|.
CASTRGSSYNEQFF
TGTGCCAGCACCCGGGGGAGCTCCTACAATGAGCAGTTCTTC
>.|TRBV18|TRBJ2-3|.
CASSPPVVALSTDTQYF
TGTGCCAGCTCACCACCGGTCGTGGCGCTGAGCACAGATACGCAGTATTTT
>TRBD1|TRBV27|TRBJ1-1|.
CASSLFRGETEAFF
TGTGCCAGCAGTTTATTCAGGGGGGAAACTGAAGCTTTCTTT
>.|TRBV29-1|TRBJ1-1|.
CSAGAPNTEAFF
TGCAGCGCTGGTGCTCCCAACACTGAAGCTTTCTTT
>.|TRBV5-1|TRBJ1-5|.
CASSRDGNSNQPQHF
TGCGCCAGCAGCCGGGACGGAAATAGCAATCAGCCCCAGCATTTT
>.|TRBV29-1|TRBJ2-7|once
CSVEGRGHLNF
TGCAGCGTTGAGGGACGAGGGCATTTGAACTTC